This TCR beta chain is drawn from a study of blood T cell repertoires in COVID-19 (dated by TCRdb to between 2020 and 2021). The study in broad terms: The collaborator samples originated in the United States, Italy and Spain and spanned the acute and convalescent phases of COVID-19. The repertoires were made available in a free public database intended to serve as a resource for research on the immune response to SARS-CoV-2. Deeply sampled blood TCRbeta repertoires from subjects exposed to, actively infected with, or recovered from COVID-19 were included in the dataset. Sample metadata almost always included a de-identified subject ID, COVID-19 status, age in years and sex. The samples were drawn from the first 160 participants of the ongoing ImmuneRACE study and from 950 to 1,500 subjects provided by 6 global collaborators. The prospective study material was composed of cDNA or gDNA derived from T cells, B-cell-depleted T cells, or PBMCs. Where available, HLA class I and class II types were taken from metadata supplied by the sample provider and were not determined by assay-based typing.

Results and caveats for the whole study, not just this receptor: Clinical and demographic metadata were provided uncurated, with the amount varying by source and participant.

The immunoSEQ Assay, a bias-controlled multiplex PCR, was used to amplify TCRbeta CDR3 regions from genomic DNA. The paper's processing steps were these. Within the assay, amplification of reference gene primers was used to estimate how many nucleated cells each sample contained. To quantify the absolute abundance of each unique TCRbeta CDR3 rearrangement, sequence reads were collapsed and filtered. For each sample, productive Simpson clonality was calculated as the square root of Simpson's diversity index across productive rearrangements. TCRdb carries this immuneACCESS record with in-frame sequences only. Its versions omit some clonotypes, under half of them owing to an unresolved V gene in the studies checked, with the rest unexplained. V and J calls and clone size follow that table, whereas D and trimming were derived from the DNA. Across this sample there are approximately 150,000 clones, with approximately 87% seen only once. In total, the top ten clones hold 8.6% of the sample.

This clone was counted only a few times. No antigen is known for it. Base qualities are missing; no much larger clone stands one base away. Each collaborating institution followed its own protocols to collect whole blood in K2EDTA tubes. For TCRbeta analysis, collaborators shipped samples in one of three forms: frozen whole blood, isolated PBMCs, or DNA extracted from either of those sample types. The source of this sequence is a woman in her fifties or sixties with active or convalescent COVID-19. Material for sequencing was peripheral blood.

CDR3 reads: CSVEVAGNQPQHF. Here is the DNA: TGCAGCGTTGAAGTCGCGGGGAATCAGCCCCAGCATTTT. Recombination linked TRBV29-1 to TRBJ1-5; the D gene cannot be resolved reliably. The germline V gene gives CDR1 as SQVTM and CDR2 as ANQGSEA. The CDR3 covers 13 residues, taking in both the cysteine and the phenylalanine. Just the 39-base CDR3 DNA is kept, in frame starting at base 1. V lost 1 base and J lost 4 bases; the stretch between them is 8 bases long.